This T cell receptor beta chain was found in a study of technical replicates of blood from a handful of donors. Clones were read by immunoSEQ multiplex PCR, and TCRdb kept only the in-frame ones, dropping some. This sample has about 59,000 clones, with about 97% found just once. Points on this clone: This likely comes from a read error, as the CDR3 has no conserved phenylalanine or tryptophan at its end. The DNA is left out, because the CDR3 cannot be placed on it with certainty; the CDR3 is given as TCRdb lists it.

Germline CDR1 reads DFQATT; CDR2 reads SNEGSKA (reference sequence). The CDR3 numbers 10 amino acids, ends counted. The receptor comes from a human donor in good health. Source material: T cells isolated from PBMCs. This chain links TRBV20-1 with TRBJ2-7; TRBD2, as called in the table, went unchecked against the DNA. The CDR3 loop is CSARLRARFE.